The 29 T cell receptor beta chains given below trace back to one sample, sequenced in a study of cytomegalovirus exposure and HLA in healthy donors. Primers included in the PCR were 60 Vbeta and 13 Jbeta primers. The table came from immunoSEQ multiplex PCR; TCRdb's copy has only in-frame clones and leaves some out. Its table records about 110,000 clones. The sequenced sample was PBMCs. These receptors were collected from a man aged 30-40 years in good health and CMV-seronegative.

This rearrangement joins TRBV9 to TRBJ1-6; unclear D gene. CDR1 is SGDLS and CDR2 is YYNGEE in the germline V gene. V was pared by 0 bases and J by 3 bases, with 7 bases between. The CDR3 extends over 15 amino acids. In DNA, the CDR3 is TGTGCCAGCAGCGTAGGCAGTTTCTATAATTCACCCCTCCACTTT. It encodes CASSVGSFYNSPLHF.

The chain couples TRBV18 to TRBJ1-2; D remains ambiguous. V dropped 3 bases and J dropped 6 bases, with 23 bases sitting between them. The CDR3 is 17 amino acids. Germline CDR1 is KGHSH and CDR2 is LQKENI. The CDR3 here is CASSPLKPSSHPDGYTF. DNA for the CDR3: TGTGCCAGCTCACCGCTAAAACCCTCGTCTCACCCGGATGGCTACACCTTC.

The rearrangement uses TRBV6-4 and TRBJ1-3; D is ambiguous. Trimming left V 2 bases short and J 4 bases short, with 12 bases between. Per the germline V gene, CDR1 is MRHNA and CDR2 is SNTAGT. The CDR3 has 15 amino acids. The CDR3 is CASSDPRVRGNTIYF. CDR3 nucleotides: TGTGCCAGCAGTGACCCGAGGGTGCGAGGAAACACCATATATTTT.

This chain connects TRBV25-1 to TRBJ2-6; D possibly corresponds to TRBD2 (5 bases). CDR1 is MGHDK and CDR2 is SYGVNS in the germline V gene. The CDR3 runs 16 residues. Trimming pared 3 bases from V and 0 bases from J, leaving 9 bases between. The CDR3 sequence is CASSDRTDSGANVLTF. In DNA form, the CDR3 reads TGTGCCAGCAGTGATAGGACTGACTCTGGGGCCAACGTCCTGACTTTC.

The chain joins TRBV6-6 to TRBJ1-4; tentatively, D is TRBD1 (5 bases). The germline V and J ends were trimmed by 7 bases and 3 bases, with 12 bases remaining between them. The CDR3 is 14 amino acids. The germline V gene has CDR1 MNHNY and CDR2 SVGAGI (reference sequence). The CDR3 DNA reads as TGTGCCAGCATTCGGGGGGGGGCTAATGAAAAACTGTTTTTT. Translation: CASIRGGANEKLFF.

V usage is TRBV2 and J usage is TRBJ1-2; D is perhaps TRBD1 (5 bases). Germline assignment: CDR1 SNHLY and CDR2 FYNNEI. CDR3 size: 16 residues. Trimming removed 4 bases from V and 0 bases from J, with 15 bases in between. The chain's CDR3 is CASSGAGYRTNYGYTF. CDR3 DNA: TGTGCCAGCAGTGGGGCAGGGTACCGAACTAACTATGGCTACACCTTC.

V usage is TRBV18 and J usage is TRBJ1-2, with 7 bases lining up with TRBD1. This CDR3 has 16 residues. Per the germline V gene, CDR1 is KGHSH and CDR2 is LQKENI. Germline trimming cut 3 bases from V and 8 bases from J; bases unmatched to any gene: 15. The CDR3 here is CASSPLRHPGQSGYTF. CDR3 coding DNA: TGTGCCAGCTCACCTCTCAGGCATCCGGGACAGAGCGGCTACACCTTC. Together with reference TRBV18 and TRBJ1-2, the CDR3 gives the full variable domain: NAGVMQNPRHLVRRRGQEARLRCSPMKGHSHVYWYRQLPEEGLKFMVYLQKENIIDESGMPKERFSAEFPKEGPSILRIQQVVRGDSAAYFCASSPLRHPGQSGYTFGSGTRLTVV.

The CDR3 here is CSVGYLDRVETQYF. For the CDR3, the DNA is TGCAGCGTTGGATATCTGGACAGGGTAGAGACCCAGTACTTC. The chain employs TRBV29-1 and TRBJ2-5, with 8 nucleotides matching TRBD1. V dropped 4 bases and J dropped 4; count of bases not matched to a gene: 8. The CDR3 is 14 residues long. Germline loops: CDR1 SQVTM, CDR2 ANQGSEA.

The chain combines TRBV5-4 with TRBJ1-2, with TRBD1 as a possible D gene (6 bases). V lost 4 bases and J 4 bases, leaving 17 bases between the germline ends. Germline assignment: CDR1 SGHNT and CDR2 YYREEE (reference sequence). The CDR3 spans 15 residues. The CDR3: CASSQGQNPIYGYTF. The CDR3 nucleotides read TGTGCCAGCAGCCAAGGACAGAACCCGATCTATGGCTACACCTTC. The complete variable domain, with remaining parts taken from reference TRBV5-4 and TRBJ1-2, reads ETGVTQSPTHLIKTRGQQVTLRCSSQSGHNTVSWYQQALGQGPQFIFQYYREEENGRGNFPPRFSGLQFPNYSSELNVNALELDDSALYLCASSQGQNPIYGYTFGSGTRLTVV.

The V and J genes are TRBV21-1 and TRBJ2-2; TRBD1 was called by the table and not checked on the DNA. TRBV21-1 constitutes a pseudogene. This CDR3 has 11 residues. The chain's CDR3 is CASIPSRELFF. CDR3 DNA sequence: TGTGCCAGCATCCCATCCAGGGAGCTGTTTTTT.

The chain is built from TRBV28 and TRBJ2-6; 10 bases are shared with TRBD2. The germline CDR1 and CDR2 sequences are MDHEN and SYDVKM. V lost 4 bases to trimming and J lost 0 bases; unmatched junction nucleotides: 21. This CDR3 contains 23 residues. The CDR3, as DNA: TGTGCCAGCAGTTCACAGGGCCCGAATCCAATTAGCGGGGGGACCTCTGGGGCCAACGTCCTGACTTTC. Protein: CASSSQGPNPISGGTSGANVLTF.

V usage is TRBV11-3 and J usage is TRBJ2-5; D not resolved. Germline CDR1 reads SGHNT; CDR2 reads YENEEA. The CDR3 consists of 12 residues. Trimming pared 6 bases from V and 4 bases from J, leaving 9 bases between. The CDR3 region is CASSRVGETQYF. CDR3 DNA sequence: TGTGCCAGCAGTCGGGTAGGAGAGACCCAGTACTTC.

This chain links TRBV4-2 with TRBJ2-7; 9 nucleotides align to TRBD2. CDR1 and CDR2 from the germline V gene are LGHNA and YNFKEQ. This CDR3 region has 15 residues. After removal of 1 base from V and 1 base from J, the junction contained 2 bases not matched to a gene. The CDR3 sequence: CASSQGAGGSYEQYF. CDR3 DNA: TGTGCCAGCAGCCAAGGAGCGGGGGGTTCCTACGAGCAGTACTTC.

V gene TRBV15 combines with J gene TRBJ1-2; D is possibly TRBD1 (6 bases). The CDR3 is 15 residues long. Germline-derived CDR1 and CDR2 are LNHNV and YYDKDF (reference sequence). The ends were cut back, 1 base at V and 2 bases at J, with 11 bases in the middle. The CDR3 reads CATSRATGSNYGYTF. The CDR3 DNA sequence: TGTGCCACCAGCAGAGCCACAGGGTCCAACTATGGCTACACCTTC.

The J gene is TRBJ1-5, the V gene TRBV4-3; TRBD1 aligns across 12 bases. Trimming cost V 0 bases and J 5 bases; bases outside gene matches: 11. Germline-derived CDR1 and CDR2 are LGHNA and YSLEER. This CDR3 comprises 19 residues. The CDR3 bases are TGCGCCAGCAGCCAAGATCTTTACGGGACAGGGGGCGCGTATCAGCCCCAGCATTTT. Protein product: CASSQDLYGTGGAYQPQHF.

The gene calls are TRBV6-1 and TRBJ1-4; maybe TRBD1 (6 bases). The V and J ends lost 7 bases and 0 bases respectively, with 9 bases between them. The CDR3 has 14 residues. The V gene's germline CDR1 is MNHNS and CDR2 SASEGT. Here the CDR3 reads CASIGQSTNEKLFF. The CDR3 DNA reads as TGTGCCAGCATTGGACAGTCAACTAATGAAAAACTGTTTTTT.

This chain links TRBV28 with TRBJ2-7, with 7 bases lining up with TRBD2. V lost 7 bases and J lost 2; bases outside the gene matches: 14. The CDR3 is 16 residues long. Germline CDR1 MDHEN, CDR2 SYDVKM. CDR3 residues: CASIPPGTSDPYEQYF. CDR3 in DNA: TGTGCCAGCATCCCTCCTGGCACTAGCGATCCCTACGAGCAGTACTTC.

The gene calls are TRBV19 and TRBJ2-5; D perhaps matches TRBD1 (6 bases). The germline gives CDR1 LNHDA, CDR2 SQIVND (reference sequence). The CDR3 is 15 amino acids. V was cut by 1 base and J by 0 bases, with 9 bases left in between. The CDR3 spells CASSIGGGHQETQYF. The CDR3 nucleotides are TGTGCCAGTAGTATAGGTGGGGGCCACCAAGAGACCCAGTACTTC.

The chain links TRBV5-1 to TRBJ2-5; 7 nucleotides match TRBD1. V lost 0 bases to trimming and J lost 5 bases; unmatched junction nucleotides: 4. The CDR3 consists of 14 residues. Looked up from germline, CDR1 is SGHRS and CDR2 is YFSETQ. The CDR3 reads CASSLGQGEETQYF. The CDR3 DNA is TGCGCCAGCAGCTTGGGACAGGGTGAGGAGACCCAGTACTTC.

The chain uses TRBV19 and TRBJ1-2; 10 nucleotides agree with TRBD1. CDR1 and CDR2 (germline): LNHDA, SQIVND (reference sequence). The CDR3 consists of 13 residues. With 6 bases clipped from V and 8 bases from J, the junction kept 6 bases outside the gene matches. CDR3 sequence: CASSPGTGDGYTF. The DNA for the CDR3 is TGTGCCAGTAGCCCAGGGACAGGGGACGGCTACACCTTC.

V and J are TRBV18 and TRBJ2-5, with D perhaps matching TRBD2 (6 bases). This CDR3 region has 14 residues. Trimming left V 3 bases short and J 4 bases short, with 12 bases between. Germline CDR1 is KGHSH and CDR2 is LQKENI. Here the CDR3 DNA reads TGTGCCAGCTCACCCACGGCGGGGTTAGAGACCCAGTACTTC. Protein: CASSPTAGLETQYF.

This rearrangement joins TRBV7-9 to TRBJ2-7; the D gene is possibly TRBD2 (6 bases). The CDR3 extends over 13 amino acids. Trimming shortened V by 5 bases and J by 2 bases, and 10 bases separated the two germline ends. The germline gives CDR1 SEHNR, CDR2 FQNEAQ (reference sequence). The DNA for the CDR3 is TGTGCCAGCAGCAAACCGGGAGCCTACGAGCAGTACTTC. It yields the protein CASSKPGAYEQYF.

The chain recombines TRBV6-6 with TRBJ1-3, with 9 bases identical to TRBD1. The J segment lost 6 bases and the V segment lost 9 bases, leaving 9 bases of the junction unmatched. CDR3 size: 14 residues. Germline CDR1 MNHNY, CDR2 SVGAGI (reference sequence). CDR3 sequence (DNA): TGTGCCAGTCGAACAGGGGGCTGGGAAAACACCATATATTTT. Residues: CASRTGGWENTIYF.

The chain uses TRBV2 and TRBJ2-5; 11 positions match TRBD2. The assigned J gene may be wrong: the sequence end matches TRBJ2-7 better. Germline V gene data show CDR1 as SNHLY and CDR2 as FYNNEI. The CDR3 extends over 14 amino acids. CDR3 residues: CASSTGLAGYEQYF. As DNA, the CDR3 is TGTGCCAGCAGTACTGGACTAGCGGGCTACGAGCAGTACTTC.

The chain joins TRBV6-1 to TRBJ2-5, with D perhaps TRBD1 (6 bases). The DNA end lines up better with TRBJ2-7; the J call may be wrong. The CDR3 runs 14 residues. From germline, CDR1 is MNHNS and CDR2 SASEGT. The CDR3 DNA reads as TGTGCCAGCAGACGGGACACCCTCCTGACCGAGCAGTACTTC. Its translation: CASRRDTLLTEQYF.

The rearrangement links TRBV7-8 to TRBJ2-5; 11 bases agree with TRBD2. V dropped 2 bases and J dropped 4; count of bases not matched to a gene: 9. In germline, CDR1 is SGHVS, CDR2 FQNEAQ. The CDR3 is 17 residues long. Here the CDR3 reads CASSLLAGGMWGETQYF. CDR3 in DNA: TGTGCCAGCAGCTTACTAGCGGGGGGTATGTGGGGAGAGACCCAGTACTTC.

This sequence joins TRBV27 and TRBJ1-2; TRBD1 agrees at 10 bases. In germline, CDR1 is MNHEY, CDR2 SMNVEV (reference sequence). Germline trimming cut 6 bases from V and 6 bases from J; bases unmatched to any gene: 7. This CDR3 spans 14 amino acids. Here the CDR3 DNA reads TGTGCCAGCAGCTCACCGGGACAGGGGAATGGCTACACCTTC. As protein: CASSSPGQGNGYTF.

This chain uses TRBV5-4 with TRBJ1-1; D uncertain. Germline assignment: CDR1 SGHNT and CDR2 YYREEE (reference sequence). Trimming stripped 6 bases from V and 7 bases from J, with 16 bases between. The CDR3 contains 13 residues. The CDR3 region is CASNQPPPGEAFF. DNA for the CDR3: TGTGCCAGCAACCAACCCCCCCCCGGTGAAGCTTTCTTT.

This chain joins TRBV6-5 and TRBJ2-5, with D possibly TRBD1 on 6 matching bases. V was shortened by 6 bases and J by 2 bases, with 16 bases between the two germline ends. Germline CDR1 and CDR2: MNHEY and SVGAGI. CDR3 length equals 15 residues. CDR3 region: CASRRGGDPQETQYF. The CDR3 nucleotides read TGTGCCAGCAGGAGAGGGGGTGATCCTCAAGAGACCCAGTACTTC.